A selection of T cell receptor beta chains follows, all from one sample in a study of T-cell reconstitution after alpha-beta-depleted transplantation in children. MiXCR, applied by TCRdb to the PCR reads, yields one record per CDR3 protein. Among 600,000 to 700,000 distinct CDR3 sequences, roughly 17% were seen once, and the ten largest hold approximately 1.1%. The starting material was PBMCs from the stem cell graft donor, obtained from the stem cell graft. The receptors were sampled from a human donor who donated a stem cell graft to a child with acute myeloid leukemia. The CDR3 runs from the conserved cysteine through the conserved F or W. The D gene is left open where the match is weak. Rows give clone size only sometimes, using once, few, many, or a class for an expanded clone.

TRBD1 few TRBJ1-1 TRBV30 CAWSQGGQGANTEAFF TGTGCCTGGAGTCAGGGGGGCCAGGGCGCGAACACTGAAGCTTTCTTT
NA NA TRBJ2-3 TRBV19 CASSIVQGRDTQYF TGTGCCAGTAGTATTGTTCAGGGCCGAGATACGCAGTATTTT
TRBD1 many TRBJ1-2 TRBV20-1 CSASPTGADGYTF TGCAGTGCTAGCCCGACAGGGGCCGATGGCTACACCTTC
TRBD1 NA TRBJ2-7 TRBV7-2 CASSSDRGPSYEQYF TGTGCCAGCAGCTCAGACAGGGGACCGTCCTACGAGCAGTACTTC
NA many TRBJ1-5 TRBV15 CATSRDTRGRQPQHF TGTGCCACCAGCAGAGATACTCGGGGACGTCAGCCCCAGCATTTT
TRBD1 few TRBJ2-5 TRBV5-6 CASSPGQGATPETQYF TGTGCCAGCAGCCCAGGACAGGGGGCTACCCCAGAGACCCAGTACTTC
NA NA TRBJ2-2 TRBV7-2 CASSLVRDSRELFF TGTGCCAGCAGCTTAGTTAGGGACTCCCGGGAGCTGTTTTTT
TRBD2 NA TRBJ2-1 TRBV7-2 CASSRQVAGGPHNEQFF TGTGCCAGCAGCAGACAAGTAGCGGGGGGGCCCCACAATGAGCAGTTCTTC
NA NA TRBJ2-1 TRBV30 CAWSIPNIEQFF TGTGCCTGGTCCATTCCGAATATTGAGCAGTTCTTC
TRBD1 many TRBJ1-5 TRBV7-2 CASRLTGTANQPQHF TGTGCCAGCAGACTGACCGGGACAGCAAATCAGCCCCAGCATTTT
NA many TRBJ1-1 TRBV20-1 CSARDYSRGNTEAFF TGCAGTGCTAGAGATTATTCGCGGGGGAACACTGAAGCTTTCTTT
NA few TRBJ2-7 TRBV18 CASSPLEGQEQYF TGTGCCAGCTCACCACTGGAGGGTCAAGAGCAGTACTTC
TRBD1 few TRBJ1-2 TRBV6-1 CASSEGNRGHGYTF TGTGCCAGCAGTGAAGGAAACAGGGGCCATGGCTACACCTTC
NA many TRBJ2-5 TRBV7-2 CASSLGQIETQYF TGTGCCAGCAGCTTAGGACAGATAGAGACCCAGTACTTC
NA NA TRBJ2-5 TRBV7-7 CASSSRTSQETQYF TGTGCCAGCAGCTCCCGGACGAGTCAAGAGACCCAGTACTTC
TRBD1 NA TRBJ1-2 TRBV7-9 CASSPIATGQGYTF TGTGCCAGCAGCCCCATTGCGACAGGGCAAGGCTACACCTTC
NA many TRBJ1-5 TRBV6-1 CASSPHHDRVQPQHF TGTGCCAGCAGTCCGCACCATGACAGAGTCCAGCCCCAGCATTTT
NA few TRBJ1-1 TRBV20-1 CSALPDWATEAFF TGCAGTGCCCTGCCTGATTGGGCCACTGAAGCTTTCTTT
NA NA TRBJ2-4 TRBV7-2 CASSLQGGTTAKNIQYF TGTGCCAGCAGCTTACAGGGGGGTACAACAGCCAAAAACATTCAGTACTTC
TRBD1 few TRBJ2-1 TRBV29-1 CSVWDRASYNEQFF TGCAGCGTCTGGGACAGGGCCTCCTACAATGAGCAGTTCTTC
TRBD1 many TRBJ1-6 TRBV15 CATSLAGGVSPLHF TGTGCCACCAGTCTGGCAGGGGGCGTTTCACCCCTCCACTTT
TRBD1 NA TRBJ2-1 TRBV29-1 CSVGRDRGVREQFF TGCAGCGTTGGTCGGGACAGGGGAGTAAGGGAGCAGTTCTTC
NA NA TRBJ1-1 TRBV5-1 CASTRGSGEAFF TGCGCCAGCACCAGGGGCTCGGGTGAAGCTTTCTTT
TRBD1 few TRBJ2-1 TRBV4-3 CASSQAPGQYNEQFF TGCGCCAGCAGCCAGGCACCGGGACAGTACAATGAGCAGTTCTTC
NA NA TRBJ2-3 TRBV10-2 CASRGGPLTDTQYF TGCGCCAGCAGGGGGGGACCTCTCACAGATACGCAGTATTTT
NA NA TRBJ2-3 TRBV7-2 CASSSPISLTDTQYF TGTGCCAGCAGCTCCCCTATAAGCCTTACAGATACGCAGTATTTT
TRBD1 many TRBJ2-3 TRBV20-1 CSAERQGVADTQYF TGCAGTGCGGAACGACAGGGGGTGGCAGATACGCAGTATTTT
TRBD2 few TRBJ2-3 TRBV4-1 CASSQGLAGIEDTQYF TGCGCCAGCAGCCAAGGTCTAGCGGGGATTGAAGATACGCAGTATTTT
TRBD1 NA TRBJ2-5 TRBV20-1 CSAPTGGPRETQYF TGCAGTGCTCCTACAGGGGGACCGAGGGAGACCCAGTACTTC
TRBD1 NA TRBJ1-4 TRBV12-3/TRBV12-4 CASSLNLGTGSEKLFF TGTGCCAGCAGTTTAAATTTGGGGACAGGGAGTGAAAAACTGTTTTTT
NA many TRBJ2-2 TRBV20-1 CSASGNGGELFF TGCAGTGCTAGCGGGAACGGCGGGGAGCTGTTTTTT
TRBD1 NA TRBJ2-3 TRBV27 CASSLYGAGTGSTDTQYF TGTGCCAGCAGTTTATACGGGGCCGGGACAGGGTCCACAGATACGCAGTATTTT
TRBD1 many TRBJ1-4 TRBV7-2 CATSDRVREKLFF TGTGCCACCTCAGACAGGGTCCGCGAAAAACTGTTTTTT
NA many TRBJ1-5 TRBV20-1 CSAPPGTGPGSNQPQHF TGCAGTGCCCCGCCGGGTACAGGGCCCGGAAGCAATCAGCCCCAGCATTTT
NA NA TRBJ1-1 TRBV5-1 CASSLESGGGLAFF TGCGCCAGCAGCTTGGAAAGCGGGGGCGGATTAGCTTTCTTT
TRBD1 many TRBJ1-1 TRBV29-1 CSVKTGTLNTEAFF TGCAGCGTGAAGACAGGGACTTTGAACACTGAAGCTTTCTTT